The sequence of this TCR beta chain was determined in a study of T cells in Graves' hyperthyroidism and ophthalmopathy. Study-wide results and caveats: Researchers found most expanded thyroid clonotypes above 0.001 in blood as well.

V was pared by 3 bases and J by 2 bases, with 4 bases of the junction left unmatched. Germline V gene lookup returns CDR1 KGHSY and CDR2 FQNENV. The CDR3 covers 15 residues. This clonotype has ten or more counts. The antigen is undetermined. The CDR3 regions of TCR beta were amplified from RNA transcripts. The primer set for the first-round RT-PCR of the TCR CDR3 was HTBI. In TCRdb, the multiplex PCR reads were re-called with MiXCR into one record per CDR3 protein. The repertoire holds roughly 420,000 distinct CDR3 sequences, with 15% to 19% as singletons. Sample: blood. This receptor was taken from a woman aged 18-29 years with Graves' hyperthyroidism. The V call is TRBV16, the J call TRBJ1-2; 9 nucleotides align to TRBD1. In DNA, the CDR3 is TGTGCCAGCAGCCAGGACAGGGGATTCAACTATGGCTACACCTTC. Encoded protein: CASSQDRGFNYGYTF. The full variable domain, completed using reference TRBV16 and TRBJ1-2, is GEEVAQTPKHLVRGEGQKAKLYCAPIKGHSYVFWYQQVLKNEFKFLISFQNENVFDETGMPKERFSAKCLPNSPCSLEIQATKLEDSAVYFCASSQDRGFNYGYTFGSGTRLTVV.